The clone carrying this T cell receptor (beta chain) occurred once. TCRdb analysed the RT-PCR reads with MiXCR anew, one entry per CDR3 protein. The sample has almost 700,000 distinct CDR3 sequences; about 14% are singletons. The source of this sequence is a female donor in good health, serving as a healthy control. Input material: memory CD4+ T cells from blood.

The CDR3 reads CASSLVETEAFF. In DNA form, the CDR3 reads TGTGCCAGCAGCTTAGTGGAGACTGAAGCTTTCTTT. V usage is TRBV11-2 and J usage is TRBJ1-1; D remains unclear. The CDR3 runs to 12 residues. Germline-derived CDR1 and CDR2 are SGHAT and FQNNGV. V shed 1 base and J shed 5 bases, with 5 bases lying between them.